A single sample is the source of the 2 T cell receptor beta chains below, sequenced in a study of shared clonotypes between healthy human individuals. Naivety among CD8 cells was defined by CD45RO negativity and positive CCR7 selection, thereby excluding terminally differentiated effector memory CD45RA+ cells. The table came from immunoSEQ multiplex PCR; TCRdb's copy has only in-frame clones and leaves some out. The repertoire consists of more than 2 million clones, with about 93% occurring once and the leading ten covering more than 1.5%. Sequencing was done on a sample of naive CD8+ T cells from PBMCs. All receptors derive from a man younger than 30 in good health. Some clones in this sample may be carry-over from other donors' samples.

This clone was recorded a few times. V and J are TRBV30 and TRBJ1-5; TRBD1 is a possible D gene (6 bases). The germline V and J ends were trimmed by 5 bases and 5 bases, with 16 bases remaining between them. The CDR3 totals 14 residues. CDR1 and CDR2 (germline): GTSNPN, SVGIG (reference sequence). As DNA, the CDR3 is TGTGCCTGGGATGCAGGGGCGCGCCATCAGCCCCAGCATTTT. Translated: CAWDAGARHQPQHF. Filled out from reference TRBV30 and TRBJ1-5, the complete variable domain reads SQTIHQWPATLVQPVGSPLSLECTVEGTSNPNLYWYRQAAGRGLQLLFYSVGIGQISSEVPQNLSASRPQDRQFILSSKKLLLSDSGFYLCAWDAGARHQPQHFGDGTRLSIL.

This chain links TRBV21-1 with TRBJ1-2. TRBV21-1 is designated a pseudogene. The CDR3 is 15 amino acids. The CDR3 sequence: CASSKRGGPYYGYTF. The DNA of the CDR3 is TGTGCCAGCAGCAAAAGGGGGGGGCCTTACTATGGCTACACCTTC.